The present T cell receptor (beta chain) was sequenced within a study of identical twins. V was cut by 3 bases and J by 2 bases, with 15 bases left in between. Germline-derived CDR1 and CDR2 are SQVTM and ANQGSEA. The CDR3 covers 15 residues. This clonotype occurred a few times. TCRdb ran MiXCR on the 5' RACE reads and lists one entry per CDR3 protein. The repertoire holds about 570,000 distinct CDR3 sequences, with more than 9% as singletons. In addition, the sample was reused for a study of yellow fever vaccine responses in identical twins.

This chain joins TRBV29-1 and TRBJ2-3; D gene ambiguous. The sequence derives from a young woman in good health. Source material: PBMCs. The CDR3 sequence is CSVEDGTQNTDTQYF. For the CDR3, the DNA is TGCAGCGTTGAGGACGGTACCCAAAACACAGATACGCAGTATTTT.